This T cell receptor (beta chain) appears in the sequencing data of a study of cytomegalovirus exposure and HLA in healthy donors. Trimming pared 1 base from V and 0 bases from J, leaving 10 bases between. The CDR3 runs to 15 residues. From germline, CDR1 is SGHVS and CDR2 FNYEAQ. Study observations and caveats: Altogether, around 160 TCR beta chains were recorded as cytomegalovirus-associated. Through in vitro validation, three CMV-associated chains were shown to be specific for CMV antigens.

Produced via immunoSEQ multiplex PCR; TCRdb's table is partial and in-frame only. The repertoire holds some 220,000 clones, approximately 90% seen once, with 0.85% to 1.2% in the top ten. To note about this clone: As yet, its antigen is unknown.

The specimen was PBMCs. The rearrangement uses TRBV7-6 and TRBJ2-7; D is undetermined. This TCR was recovered from a young woman in good health and CMV-seronegative. DNA for the CDR3: TGTGCCAGCAGCTTAGAAGACTTGCGCTCCTACGAGCAGTACTTC. Translated, it gives CASSLEDLRSYEQYF.